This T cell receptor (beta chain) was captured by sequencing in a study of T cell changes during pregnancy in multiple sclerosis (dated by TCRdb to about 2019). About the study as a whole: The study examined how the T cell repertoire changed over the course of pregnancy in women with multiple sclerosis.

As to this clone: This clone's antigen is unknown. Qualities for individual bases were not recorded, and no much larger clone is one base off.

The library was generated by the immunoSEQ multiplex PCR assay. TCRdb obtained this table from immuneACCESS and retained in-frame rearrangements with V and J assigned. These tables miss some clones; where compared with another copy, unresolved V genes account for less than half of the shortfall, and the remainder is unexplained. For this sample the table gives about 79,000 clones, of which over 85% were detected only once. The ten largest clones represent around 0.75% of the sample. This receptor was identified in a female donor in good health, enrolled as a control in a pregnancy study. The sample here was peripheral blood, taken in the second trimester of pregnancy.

The CDR3 protein sequence reads: CACIQGSGSYGYTF. The sequenced DNA: TGTGCCTGTATACAGGGGAGCGGATCTTATGGCTACACCTTC. The V and J segments used are TRBV30 and TRBJ1-2, with 7 middle bases fitting TRBD1. Here V drops 6 bases and J drops 5 bases, and the junction holds 12 bases not matched to any gene. CDR1 GTSNPN and CDR2 SVGIG are derived from the germline V gene (reference sequence). Taken from cysteine to phenylalanine, the CDR3 has 14 residues. The read is trimmed to its CDR3 DNA, 42 bases read in frame from base 1.